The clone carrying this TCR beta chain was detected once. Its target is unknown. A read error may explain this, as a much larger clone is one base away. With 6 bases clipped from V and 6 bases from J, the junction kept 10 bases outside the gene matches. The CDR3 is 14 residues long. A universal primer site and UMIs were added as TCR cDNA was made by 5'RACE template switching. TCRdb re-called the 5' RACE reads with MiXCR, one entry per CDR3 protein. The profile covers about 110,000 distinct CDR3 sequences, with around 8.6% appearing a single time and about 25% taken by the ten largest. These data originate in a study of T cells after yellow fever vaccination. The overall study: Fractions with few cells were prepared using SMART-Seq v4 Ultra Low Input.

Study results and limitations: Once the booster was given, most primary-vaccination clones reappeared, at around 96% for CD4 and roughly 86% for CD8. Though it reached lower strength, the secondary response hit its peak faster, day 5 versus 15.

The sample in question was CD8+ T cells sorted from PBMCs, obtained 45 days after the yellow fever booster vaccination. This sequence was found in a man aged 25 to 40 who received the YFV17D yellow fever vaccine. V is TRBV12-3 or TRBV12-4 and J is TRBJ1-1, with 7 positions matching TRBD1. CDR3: CASRPGQTLSEAFF. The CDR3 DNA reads TGTGCCAGCAGGCCGGGACAGACCTTATCTGAAGCTTTCTTT.